Listed below are T cell receptor beta chains from one sample, sequenced in a study of response to subunit inactivated influenza vaccine. TCRdb re-derived calls from the RT-PCR reads in MiXCR, one entry per CDR3 protein. The sample yields around 650,000 distinct CDR3 sequences, about 15% seen once. Specimen: PBMCs from blood, collected about 11 days after vaccination. All receptors derive from a man in his fifties or sixties who received an inactivated influenza vaccine. CDR3s include the opening cysteine and the closing phenylalanine or tryptophan. D genes are given only for firm matches. Clone sizes are given selectively: once, few, many, or a class where the clone is expanded.

size	D	J	V	DNA	CDR3
NA	NA	TRBJ2-5	TRBV5-1	TGCGCCAGCAGCACCCCGGCAGAAGAGACCCAGTACTTC	CASSTPAEETQYF
NA	NA	TRBJ2-5	TRBV12-3/TRBV12-4	TGTGCCAGCAGTTTGTGGGGGGCTGGGGAGACCCAGTACTTC	CASSLWGAGETQYF
many	TRBD1	TRBJ1-4	TRBV5-1	TGCGCCAGCAGCCTTCGACAGGGAACAACTAATGAAAAACTGTTTTTT	CASSLRQGTTNEKLFF
NA	NA	TRBJ1-1	TRBV5-1	TGCGCCAGCAGCTTGGCCTGGCGGGGGAACACTGAAGCTTTCTTT	CASSLAWRGNTEAFF
few	NA	TRBJ1-1	TRBV5-6	TGTGCCAGCAGCCCACCGGCGGGGGACGCTTTCTTT	CASSPPAGDAFF
NA	TRBD2	TRBJ2-7	TRBV20-1	TGCAGTGCTAGAGGCGGGGACACTAGCGGGTTGCCCTACGAGCAGTACTTC	CSARGGDTSGLPYEQYF
NA	TRBD2	TRBJ2-1	TRBV6-4	TGTGCCAGCAGTCGACTCAGACTAGCGGGGGGGCCTTCCAATGAGCAGTTCTTC	CASSRLRLAGGPSNEQFF
once	TRBD1	TRBJ2-1	TRBV11-3	TGTGCCAGCACTAACAGGGGTAGCGATGAGCAGTTCTTC	CASTNRGSDEQFF
NA	TRBD1	TRBJ2-3	TRBV6-5	TGTGCCAGCAGTTACGGGGACAGGTTCACAGATACGCAGTATTTT	CASSYGDRFTDTQYF
NA	TRBD1	TRBJ2-7	TRBV6-5	TGTGCCAGCAGTTATTCTCAGGGGGTCTACGAGCAGTACTTC	CASSYSQGVYEQYF
few	NA	TRBJ2-6	TRBV5-1	TGCGCCAGCAGCCCAGACCCCTCTGGGGCCAACGTCCTGACTTTC	CASSPDPSGANVLTF
few	TRBD2	TRBJ2-5	TRBV5-1	TGCGCCAGCAGCACGGGAGGAGAGACCCAGTACTTC	CASSTGGETQYF
NA	TRBD1	TRBJ2-2	TRBV11-1	TGTGCCAGCAGCTTTGGGACAGGGCTATACACCGGGGAGCTGTTTTTT	CASSFGTGLYTGELFF
NA	NA	TRBJ1-6	TRBV6-5	TGTGCCAGCAGTTACGAAGGAGTAGGGAGACCTTATAATTCACCCCTCCACTTT	CASSYEGVGRPYNSPLHF
NA	NA	TRBJ2-7	TRBV14	TGTGCCAGCAGCCAAGATTGGGTAGGCAGAAGCTACGAGCAGTACTTC	CASSQDWVGRSYEQYF
few	TRBD1	TRBJ1-5	TRBV24-1	TGTGCCACCAGTGGACAGGGCCCCAATCAGCCCCAGCATTTT	CATSGQGPNQPQHF
few	NA	TRBJ2-5	TRBV6-5	TGTGCCAGCAGTTACGGGCCGGGGCGAGACGGCCAAGAGACCCAGTACTTC	CASSYGPGRDGQETQYF
many	TRBD1	TRBJ2-1	TRBV20-1	TGCAGTGCTACCTACAGGGGCGGAAGCTCCTACAATGAGCAGTTCTTC	CSATYRGGSSYNEQFF
few	NA	TRBJ2-7	TRBV5-1	TGCGCCAGCAGCCAGGGACCCGCGAGGGGCGAGCAGTACTTC	CASSQGPARGEQYF
NA	NA	TRBJ2-2	TRBV12-3/TRBV12-4	TGTGCCAGCAGTTTCAAGGGGTCGAAGAACGGGGAGCTGTTTTTT	CASSFKGSKNGELFF
NA	NA	TRBJ2-3	TRBV4-2	TGTGCCAGCAGCCAGTGGGGACTGGCGGAAACCACAGATACGCAGTATTTT	CASSQWGLAETTDTQYF
NA	NA	TRBJ2-7	TRBV20-1	TGCAGTGCTACCGGGGCAGGGAGGTACTACGAGCAGTACTTC	CSATGAGRYYEQYF